This TCR beta chain is from a study of molecular identifiers for immune sequencing clone quantification. The CDR3 covers 18 residues. From germline, CDR1 is MNHEY and CDR2 SMNVEV (reference sequence). Trimming removed 5 bases from V and 1 base from J; junction bases left unmatched: 14. TCRdb reanalysed the PCR reads using MiXCR and keeps one entry per CDR3 protein. The sample has some 650,000 distinct CDR3 sequences, 20% seen once; the top ten hold roughly 0.9%. The sorting of naive CD8 T cells used the CD8+CD4-CCR7+CD45RA+ phenotype. This clonotype was counted at least ten times. The specimen was naive CD8+ T cells from blood, with Jurkat cell RNA spiked in. Subset: FACS-sorted CD8+CD4-CCR7+CD45RA+ naive T cells. The rearrangement links TRBV27 to TRBJ2-7; TRBD2 matches at 10 bases. The receptor's source is a human donor in good health. Some libraries in this study had Jurkat cell RNA spiked in. CDR3 amino acids: CASSPETSGFGGSYEQYF. The CDR3 DNA follows: TGTGCCAGCAGTCCAGAGACTAGCGGGTTTGGAGGGTCCTACGAGCAGTACTTC.